This TCR beta chain was obtained from a study of blood T cell repertoires in COVID-19. Study-wide context: Acute and convalescent COVID-19 samples came from the United States, Italy and Spain. The analysed material was cDNA or gDNA that came from T cells, B-cell-depleted T cells, or PBMCs.

V dropped 0 bases and J dropped 0 bases, with 13 bases sitting between them. Germline CDR1 SGHKS, CDR2 YYEKEE (reference sequence). This CDR3 spans 17 amino acids. Seattle-derived patients entered the study during active infection and were followed longitudinally. Per the original data handling: Estimation of nucleated cell counts relied on the amplification of reference gene primers. Here immunoSEQ multiplex PCR was the method, and the copy in TCRdb shows in-frame clones only, minus some. The DNA was the basis for D and trimming; V, J and clone size are from that table. Seen here are some 320,000 clones, just under 90% observed once, and the top ten hold over 8.5%.

The chain combines TRBV5-5 with TRBJ1-5; D is possibly TRBD1 (6 bases). This TCR was sampled from a woman in her twenties or thirties with COVID-19, enrolled during active disease. The source material was peripheral blood. The CDR3 spells CASSLGRGVYSNQPQHF. Written as DNA, the CDR3 is TGTGCCAGCAGCTTGGGCAGGGGAGTATATAGCAATCAGCCCCAGCATTTT.